Each of the 8 T cell receptor beta chains below was sequenced from the same sample in a study of blood T cell repertoires in COVID-19. TCRdb's copy holds only in-frame clones and misses some; the assay was immunoSEQ multiplex PCR. This repertoire shows almost 30,000 clones, approximately 80% found once; its top ten account for about half. Sequenced material: peripheral blood. Source of these receptors: a woman between 70 and 85 years old with acute or convalescent COVID-19.

The J gene is TRBJ2-5, the V gene TRBV10-3; TRBD2 agrees at 10 bases. The V and J ends lost 4 bases and 1 base, in that order; junction bases with no gene match: 6. Germline values: CDR1 ENHRY, CDR2 SYGVKD. The CDR3 totals 16 residues. CDR3 sequence (DNA): TGTGCCATCAGTGCGACCACTAGCGGGGTCCAAGAGACCCAGTACTTC. It is translated as CAISATTSGVQETQYF.

The chain couples TRBV28 to TRBJ2-1, with 9 positions matching TRBD1. The CDR3 runs to 16 residues. V trimming: 6 bases; J trimming: 5 bases; junction bases outside the gene matches: 11. The V gene's germline CDR1 is MDHEN and CDR2 SYDVKM. DNA for the CDR3: TGTGCCAGCAGGTTAAACAGACAGGGGGTTCACAATGAGCAGTTCTTC. Its translation is CASRLNRQGVHNEQFF.

This chain joins TRBV5-6 and TRBJ2-7; 10 bases line up with TRBD2. This CDR3 has 15 amino acids. The junction had 7 bases not matched to a gene; V was cut back by 4 bases and J by 3 bases. In germline, CDR1 is SGHDT, CDR2 YYEEEE. In DNA, the CDR3 is TGTGCCAGCAGCCCCCCTAGGACTAGCGGCTACGAGCAGTACTTC. This encodes CASSPPRTSGYEQYF.

This chain joins TRBV28 and TRBJ2-3; 12 positions agree with TRBD2. The germline gives CDR1 MDHEN, CDR2 SYDVKM. V lost 5 bases, J lost 4 bases, and 10 bases stayed unmatched. There are 17 residues in the CDR3. CDR3 sequence: CASSPRTSGVGADTQYF. The CDR3 nucleotides read TGTGCCAGCAGTCCCCGGACTAGCGGGGTCGGGGCAGATACGCAGTATTTT.

The rearrangement joins TRBV6-1 to TRBJ2-4, with a tentative D call TRBD1 (6 bases). The germline V and J ends were trimmed by 3 bases and 0 bases, with 9 bases remaining between them. CDR3 length: 15 residues. Per germline, CDR1 MNHNS and CDR2 SASEGT. The CDR3 DNA is TGTGCCAGCAGTGATACAGGGTTAGCCAAAAACATTCAGTACTTC. It yields the protein CASSDTGLAKNIQYF.

The rearrangement joins TRBV28 to TRBJ1-2; TRBD1 aligns across 7 bases. This CDR3 is 16 amino acids long. Germline V gene lookup returns CDR1 MDHEN and CDR2 SYDVKM. J gave up 4 bases and V 5 bases, and 13 bases lay outside the gene matches. This CDR3 reads CASSPASDRSGYGYTF. In nucleotides, the CDR3 is TGTGCCAGCAGTCCCGCCTCGGACAGGTCGGGCTATGGCTACACCTTC.

The genes are TRBV28 and TRBJ2-1, with 10 nucleotides matching TRBD1. The CDR3 extends over 15 amino acids. The V and J ends lost 2 bases and 4 bases, in that order; junction bases with no gene match: 2. Per germline, CDR1 MDHEN and CDR2 SYDVKM. The CDR3 sequence is CASSLRGQGYNEQFF. As DNA, the CDR3 is TGTGCCAGCAGTTTACGGGGACAGGGGTACAATGAGCAGTTCTTC.

This clone was seen many times. Here the CDR3 DNA reads TGTGCCAGTAGTAATACCCAGGGCTATGGCTACACCTTC. Its translation: CASSNTQGYGYTF. The chain employs TRBV19 and TRBJ1-2; D might be TRBD1 (5 bases). Trimming removed 4 bases at V and 4 bases at J, with 10 bases between. The CDR3 length is 13 residues. CDR1 is LNHDA and CDR2 is SQIVND in the germline V gene (reference sequence).